A selection of T cell receptor beta chains follows, all from one sample in a study of control samples from healthy donors and cancer patients. Some clones are missing from TCRdb's copy, which holds only in-frame ones; the method was immunoSEQ multiplex PCR. The profile covers 60,000 to 70,000 clones, with roughly 82% appearing a single time and approximately 2.9% taken by the ten largest. What was sequenced was PBMCs. The receptors were gathered from a woman aged 50 to 60 with lung cancer. Both conserved end residues are part of each CDR3. D genes are given only for firm matches. Not every row has a clone size; where given, it reads once, few, many or a size class.

TRBD1	few	TRBJ1-1	TRBV27	TGTGCCAGCAGTCCGGGACAGGGGGCGAATACTGAAGCTTTCTTT	CASSPGQGANTEAFF
-	-	TRBJ1-5	TRBV19	TGTGCCAGTAGTAAAGATCGGTTCGGCAGCTTAGCGGATCAGCCCCAGCATTTT	CASSKDRFGSLADQPQHF
-	-	TRBJ1-2	TRBV7-2	TGTGCCAGCAGCTTAGATCACCTCTATGGCTACACCTTC	CASSLDHLYGYTF
-	-	TRBJ1-5	TRBV19	TGTGCCAGTCGCCAAAACGGCTATAGCAATCAGCCCCAGCATTTT	CASRQNGYSNQPQHF
-	-	TRBJ1-3	TRBV7-8	TGTGCCAGCAGCTTAAGGCAGGGCTCTGGAAACACCATATATTTT	CASSLRQGSGNTIYF
-	-	TRBJ1-5	TRBV18	TGTGCCAGCTCACTTCTTGGCAATCAGCCCCAGCATTTT	CASSLLGNQPQHF
TRBD1	-	TRBJ1-1	TRBV24-1	TGTGCCACCAGGAAGACAGGGGGGAACACTGAAGCTTTCTTT	CATRKTGGNTEAFF
-	-	TRBJ2-5	TRBV7-2	TGTGCCAGCAGCTTAGACTGGCAGCGGCAAGAGACCCAGTACTTC	CASSLDWQRQETQYF
-	-	TRBJ1-5	TRBV30	TGTGCCTGGAGTTTGTCCAATCAGCCCCAGCATTTT	CAWSLSNQPQHF
-	-	TRBJ1-1	TRBV5-5	TGTGCCAGCAGCTTGGACAGCCCTGAAGCTTTCTTT	CASSLDSPEAFF
TRBD2	-	TRBJ2-2	TRBV6-2/TRBV6-3	TGTGCCAGCAGCAGACTAGCGGGGGGTGACACCGGGGAGCTGTTTTTT	CASSRLAGGDTGELFF
-	-	TRBJ2-5	TRBV5-1	TGCGCCAGCAGCTTGGGTCCAGCCACCCAAGAGACCCAGTACTTC	CASSLGPATQETQYF
-	-	TRBJ1-5	TRBV2	TGTGCCAGCAGTACCAGGGGAGGACAGCCCCAGCATTTT	CASSTRGGQPQHF
-	-	TRBJ2-7	TRBV7-9	TGTGCCAGCAGCTTCGCAGGGCTCTACGAGCAGTACTTC	CASSFAGLYEQYF
TRBD1	-	TRBJ1-5	TRBV19	TGTGCCAGTAGTTCCCGACAGGGAAGGTCGAGTGGCAATCAGCCCCAGCATTTT	CASSSRQGRSSGNQPQHF
-	-	TRBJ2-1	TRBV30	TGTGCCTTCTCCCACAATGAGCAGTTCTTC	CAFSHNEQFF
-	-	TRBJ1-1	TRBV28	TGTGCCAGCAGGGCACATGGGGGGATCGCTGAAGCTTTCTTT	CASRAHGGIAEAFF
-	few	TRBJ2-2	TRBV24-1	TGTGCCACAGGAGATTTAGGGAAAAACACCGGGGAGCTGTTTTTT	CATGDLGKNTGELFF
-	-	TRBJ2-7	TRBV15	TGTGCCACCAGCAGAGATTTTTCGGGGGGCCGCTACGAGCAGTACTTC	CATSRDFSGGRYEQYF
TRBD1	-	TRBJ1-1	TRBV6-5	TGTGCCAGCAGTTACGCTGACAGGGTCAACACTGAAGCTTTCTTT	CASSYADRVNTEAFF
-	-	TRBJ1-1	TRBV5-4	TGTGCCAGCAGCTCCTTGGGGTACACTGAAGCTTTCTTT	CASSSLGYTEAFF
-	-	TRBJ1-3	TRBV7-9	TGTGCCAGCAGATCGAGGGGTAACGGAAACACCATATATTTT	CASRSRGNGNTIYF
-	-	TRBJ2-5	TRBV24-1	TGTGCCACCAGTGATCCCGGAGAGACCCAGTACTTC	CATSDPGETQYF
-	-	TRBJ2-7	TRBV7-8	TGTGCCAGCAGCCAAGACAGGTCTTCTGGAGGGGAGCAGTACTTC	CASSQDRSSGGEQYF
-	-	TRBJ2-5	TRBV20-1	TGCAGTGCTAGTGGGGGCCAAGAGACCCAGTACTTC	CSASGGQETQYF
-	-	TRBJ1-2	TRBV5-6	TGTGCCAGCAGCCATACCCAGGGTGCCGGCTATGGCTACACCTTC	CASSHTQGAGYGYTF
TRBD2	-	TRBJ2-1	TRBV10-3	TGTGCCATCACCGGACTAGCGGGGGCCGGAGGGAATGAGCAGTTCTTC	CAITGLAGAGGNEQFF
TRBD1	-	TRBJ1-2	TRBV7-3	TGTGCCAGCAGCTTATACCCAGGAAGGGCAGGGGGCGATGGCTACACCTTC	CASSLYPGRAGGDGYTF
-	-	TRBJ1-6	TRBV6-1	TGTGCCAGCAGTGAAGGAAAGGGGTTGAATTCACCCCTCCACTTT	CASSEGKGLNSPLHF
-	-	TRBJ1-3	TRBV7-9	TGTGCCAGCAGCTTAGGACCGGGAAGCTCTGGAAACACCATATATTTT	CASSLGPGSSGNTIYF
-	once	TRBJ1-1	TRBV19	TGTGCCAGTAGAGTGCCGGGTAGCACTGAAGCTTTCTTT	CASRVPGSTEAFF
-	-	TRBJ2-3	TRBV12-3/TRBV12-4	TGTGCCAGCAGTTTGTCCGGGACAGATACGCAGTATTTT	CASSLSGTDTQYF
-	-	TRBJ1-2	TRBV27	TGTGCCAGCAGTGCCCTGACAGGCCTGGGAGTCTATGGCTACACCTTC	CASSALTGLGVYGYTF
-	-	TRBJ1-1	TRBV9	TGTGCCAGCAGCCCTCATGGGGGGGTTAACACTGAAGCTTTCTTT	CASSPHGGVNTEAFF
TRBD1	many	TRBJ2-7	TRBV27	TGTGCCAGCACCGGGACAGGGAACGAGCAGTACTTC	CASTGTGNEQYF
-	few	TRBJ1-2	TRBV4-2	TGTGCCAGCAGCCAAGATTCTTGGGGTAACTATGGCTACACCTTC	CASSQDSWGNYGYTF
-	-	TRBJ2-7	TRBV27	TGTGCCAGCAGTCCCTGGACAAGGGGGAGCCACGAGCAGTACTTC	CASSPWTRGSHEQYF
TRBD1	-	TRBJ1-4	TRBV4-3	TGCGCCAGCAGCCAAGACCTCCAATCAGGGGGAGGTGAAAAACTGTTTTTT	CASSQDLQSGGGEKLFF
-	-	TRBJ1-1	TRBV12-3/TRBV12-4	TGTGCCAGCAGCTTGGCGGGGGGCACTGAAGCTTTCTTT	CASSLAGGTEAFF
-	-	TRBJ1-5	TRBV6-5	TGTGCCAGCAGTACCTTTGGTCAGCCCCAGCATTTT	CASSTFGQPQHF